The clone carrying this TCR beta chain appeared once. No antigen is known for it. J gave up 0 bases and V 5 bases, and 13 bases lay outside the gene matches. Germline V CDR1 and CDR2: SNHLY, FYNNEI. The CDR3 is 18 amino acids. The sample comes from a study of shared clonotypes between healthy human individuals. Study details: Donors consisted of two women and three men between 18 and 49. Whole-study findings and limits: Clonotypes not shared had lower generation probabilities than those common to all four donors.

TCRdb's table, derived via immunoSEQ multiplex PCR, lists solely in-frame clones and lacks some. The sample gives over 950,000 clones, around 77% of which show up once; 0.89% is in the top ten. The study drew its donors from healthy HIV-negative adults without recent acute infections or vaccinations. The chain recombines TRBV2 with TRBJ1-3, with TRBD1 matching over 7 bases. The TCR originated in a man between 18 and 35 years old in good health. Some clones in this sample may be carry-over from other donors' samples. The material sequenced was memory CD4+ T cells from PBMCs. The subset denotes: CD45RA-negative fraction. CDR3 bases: TGTGCCAGCAGTCCTCTAGAGACAGGGAGCCTCTCTGGAAACACCATATATTTT. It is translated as CASSPLETGSLSGNTIYF.